Below, 7 T cell receptor beta chains from the same sample are listed, as sequenced in a study of shared clonotypes between healthy human individuals. The table came from immunoSEQ multiplex PCR; TCRdb's copy has only in-frame clones and leaves some out. The data hold about 2.3 million clones, with 85% to 95% observed a single time. Material: naive CD4+ T cells from PBMCs. As to subset: CD45RA+ positively selected. The receptors here all came from a man between 18 and 29 years old in good health. Some clones in this sample may be carry-over from other donors' samples.

This chain links TRBV28 with TRBJ2-2; no reliable D call. Between the trimmed V and J ends, which lost 4 bases and 1 base, there was a span of 10 bases. The CDR3 consists of 15 residues. CDR1 is MDHEN and CDR2 is SYDVKM in the germline V gene. CDR3 nucleotides: TGTGCCAGCAGTTGGGCCACCGGGAACACCGGGGAGCTGTTTTTT. As protein: CASSWATGNTGELFF.

In the case of this clone: This sample also contains other DNA sequences that code for the same CDR3. This chain joins TRBV20-1 and TRBJ1-2; D gene ambiguous. Per germline, CDR1 DFQATT and CDR2 SNEGSKA (reference sequence). The CDR3 spans 9 residues. Trimming pared 3 bases from V and 7 bases from J, leaving 3 bases between. The DNA of the CDR3 is TGCAGTGCTAGTGGTGGCTACACCTTC. Translation: CSASGGYTF.

This clone was seen only once. V and J are TRBV28 and TRBJ1-5; the match to TRBD1 covers 8 bases. V gave up 6 bases and J gave up 2 bases; unmatched junction bases: 6. The CDR3 is 15 amino acids. Germline CDR1 MDHEN, CDR2 SYDVKM. The chain's CDR3 is CASSRQGIGNQPQHF. As DNA, the CDR3 is TGTGCCAGCAGCCGACAGGGGATTGGCAATCAGCCCCAGCATTTT. The whole variable domain, remainder taken from reference TRBV28 and TRBJ1-5, is DVKVTQSSRYLVKRTGEKVFLECVQDMDHENMFWYRQDPGLGLRLIYFSYDVKMKEKGDIPEGYSVSREKKERFSLILESASTNQTSMYLCASSRQGIGNQPQHFGDGTRLSIL.

As to this clone: Other DNA sequences within the sample encode an identical CDR3. The CDR3 DNA reads TGTGCCAGCAGCCTAACAGGGAACACTGAAGCTTTCTTT. It encodes CASSLTGNTEAFF. The chain joins TRBV11-3 to TRBJ1-1, with D possibly matching TRBD1 (5 bases). Germline V gene sequence: CDR1 SGHNT, CDR2 YENEEA. V was pared by 5 bases and J by 1 base, with 8 bases between. The CDR3 has 13 amino acids.

The chain combines TRBV9 with TRBJ2-3, with 10 nucleotides matching TRBD2. V trimming: 4 bases; J trimming: 6 bases; junction bases outside the gene matches: 8. CDR3 length equals 15 residues. Germline V gene sequence: CDR1 SGDLS, CDR2 YYNGEE. CDR3 amino acids: CASSPSGRVQDTQYF. CDR3 DNA sequence: TGTGCCAGCAGCCCCAGCGGGAGGGTTCAGGATACGCAGTATTTT.

The chain carries TRBV4-1 and TRBJ2-1; 13 bases are a match to TRBD2. Germline-derived CDR1 and CDR2 are MGHRA and YSYEKL. This CDR3 comprises 19 residues. The V segment lost 1 base and the J segment 1 base; nucleotides outside the gene matches: 7. CDR3 sequence: CASSQGGTSGTSSYNEQFF. In nucleotides, the CDR3 is TGCGCCAGCAGCCAAGGGGGGACTAGCGGGACCTCATCCTACAATGAGCAGTTCTTC.

A remark on this clone: The same CDR3 is also encoded by other DNA sequences in this sample. The chain is built from TRBV27 and TRBJ2-5; 16 nucleotides line up with TRBD2. CDR3 length: 14 amino acids. The trim removed 6 bases at V and 5 bases at J, leaving 0 bases unmatched. CDR1 and CDR2 from the germline V gene are MNHEY and SMNVEV (reference sequence). DNA of the CDR3: TGTGCCAGCAGGGGACTAGCGGGAGGGGAGACCCAGTACTTC. Translation: CASRGLAGGETQYF.